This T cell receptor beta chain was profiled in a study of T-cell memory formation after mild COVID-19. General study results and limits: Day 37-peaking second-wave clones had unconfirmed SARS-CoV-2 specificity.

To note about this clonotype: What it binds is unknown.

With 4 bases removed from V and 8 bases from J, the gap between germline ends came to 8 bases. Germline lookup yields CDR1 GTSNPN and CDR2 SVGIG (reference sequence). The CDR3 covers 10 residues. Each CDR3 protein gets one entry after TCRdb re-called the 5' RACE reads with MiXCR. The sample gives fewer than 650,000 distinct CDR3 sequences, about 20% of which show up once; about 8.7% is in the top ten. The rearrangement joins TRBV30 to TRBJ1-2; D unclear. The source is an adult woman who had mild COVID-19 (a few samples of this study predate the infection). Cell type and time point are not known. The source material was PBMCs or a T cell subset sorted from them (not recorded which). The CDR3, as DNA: TGTGCCTGGAAAGGTCACGGCTACACCTTC. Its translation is CAWKGHGYTF.